This TCR beta chain was identified in a study of cytomegalovirus exposure and HLA in healthy donors. At the level of the study: A preliminary data release comprised around 90 million unique TCRs obtained from HLA-typed donors.

Comments on this clone: As yet, its antigen is unknown.

General study results and limits: Usually a TCR sequence was rare, but some public TCRs were found in many donors. Later on, an analysis showed TCR association rates differing by HLA locus, with DRB1 the most and HLA-C the fewest. Overall, about 160 TCR beta chains were annotated as cytomegalovirus-associated.

The PCR was carried out with 60 Vbeta primers and 13 Jbeta primers. Profiled with immunoSEQ multiplex PCR; TCRdb holds only in-frame clones, not every one. The sample carries approximately 170,000 clones, around 72% recorded once. V was pared by 1 base and J by 6 bases, with 4 bases of the junction left unmatched. This CDR3 has 15 amino acids. The germline gives CDR1 SGHVS, CDR2 FQNEAQ. V usage is TRBV7-8 and J usage is TRBJ1-5, with TRBD1 matching over 9 bases. What was sequenced was PBMCs. This TCR was sampled from a man in his fifties in good health and CMV-seronegative. This CDR3 reads CASSLGQGVSQPQHF. The CDR3 region has the DNA TGTGCCAGCAGCTTAGGACAGGGGGTTAGTCAGCCCCAGCATTTT.